This T cell receptor beta chain was retrieved from a study of control samples from healthy donors and cancer patients. Germline V CDR1 and CDR2: SGHRS, YFSETQ. V was shortened by 0 bases and J by 1 base, with 14 bases between the two germline ends. The CDR3 has 16 amino acids. Repertoires were generated with immunoSEQ multiplex PCR, while TCRdb's copy carries only in-frame clones and drops some. Among roughly 40,000 clones listed, roughly 80% were seen once. The specimen sequenced was blood. V usage is TRBV5-1 and J usage is TRBJ2-7; D ambiguous. This TCR came from a man aged 55 to 69 in good health. The CDR3 region has the DNA TGCGCCAGCAGCTTGGGTTTAGCTGACTCTTCCTACGAGCAGTACTTC. It translates to CASSLGLADSSYEQYF.